This T cell receptor (gamma chain) was captured by sequencing in a study of intestinal T cells in coeliac disease (dated by TCRdb to 2020 to 2022). Background on the whole study: Coeliac patients were found to be much younger than controls, with mean ages of approximately 17 versus 53 years recorded in the TRG cohort. Duodenal biopsies from around ten coeliac disease patients and around ten non-coeliac controls were included in the TCR-delta (TRD) cohort. A second, larger TCR-gamma (TRG) cohort included duodenal biopsies from 33 coeliac disease patients and over 20 non-coeliac controls.

V ends up 0 bases short and J 12 bases short, with an unmatched junction base count of 11. The cysteine opens and the phenylalanine closes a CDR3 of 13 amino acids. This entry keeps only the CDR3 DNA: 39 bases, framed from base 1. The CDR1 and CDR2 encoded by the germline V gene (reference sequence) are VTNTFY and YDVSTARD. The paper's findings and limits, for the study overall: Of some 54 biopsies, roughly 50 (about 94%) were correctly classified by TRG clustering, and a leave-one-out accuracy of about 87% was reported. In training, clustering based on TRD kmers put all 22 biopsies in the right class, and the reported leave-one-out accuracy was 80% to 95%. Repeated CDR3 amino acid sequences could not be distinguished from PCR duplicates in the analysis. The coeliac group and the control group were significantly different in age, but an analysis split by age did not give significant classification. FFPE-derived DNA was found to be relatively degraded, and loss of a proportion of TCR sequences in each sample was likely caused by this degradation.

The library was generated by multiplex PCR. Sequencing instrument: Ion Torrent PGM. TRG repertoires were amplified from 200 to 250 ng of biopsy DNA using the LymphoTrack kit, whose primers carry Illumina adapters. TRG amplicons were purified with AMPure XP beads, quantified on a 2100 Bioanalyzer, and pooled equimolarly. An Ion PGM instrument was used to sequence the TRG libraries. The study's own analysis went as follows. Reads in which more than 10% of nucleotides fell below the per-patient third-quartile quality score were removed with FastX. Reads were aligned with IMGT/HighV-QUEST to assign V, D and J genes, identify CDR3 regions and assess functionality. Sequences were converted to amino acids, and every sequence predicted to be non-functional was removed. CDR3s were broken into kmers both with and without positional annotation, kmer frequencies were analysed by PCA, and samples were clustered using each of the 1023 combinations of PCs 1-10. Leave-one-out cross-validation was used to validate the classification, with parameters re-optimised on the remaining samples in each round. Using the vegan R package, Shannon diversity was calculated from repeated random subsamples whose size matched the lowest read count. TCRdb called clones afresh from the public reads with CATT; identical DNA rows were later merged. Here the V and J calls rest on TCRdb's processing, not on the authors' analysis. For this sample there are several hundred gamma-chain clones; 40% to 50% appear just once. The ten largest clonotypes hold 17% of the sample.

Genomic DNA was extracted with the QIAamp DNA FFPE tissue kit from ten 5-um FFPE scrolls per case. To test whether coeliac disease can be classified from the TCR repertoire, the study used fully anonymised formalin-fixed paraffin-embedded duodenal biopsies that were not needed for diagnosis. On this clone: Its antigen has not been determined. No base qualities exist here, and no much larger clone lies one base off it.

This TCR derives from a human donor with celiac disease. Recombination joined TRGV3 with TRGJ1 or TRGJ2. The specimen was a duodenal biopsy. The sequenced DNA is TGTGCCACCTGGGACAGGAAGATTATAAGGAAACTCTTT. It encodes CATWDRKIIRKLF.